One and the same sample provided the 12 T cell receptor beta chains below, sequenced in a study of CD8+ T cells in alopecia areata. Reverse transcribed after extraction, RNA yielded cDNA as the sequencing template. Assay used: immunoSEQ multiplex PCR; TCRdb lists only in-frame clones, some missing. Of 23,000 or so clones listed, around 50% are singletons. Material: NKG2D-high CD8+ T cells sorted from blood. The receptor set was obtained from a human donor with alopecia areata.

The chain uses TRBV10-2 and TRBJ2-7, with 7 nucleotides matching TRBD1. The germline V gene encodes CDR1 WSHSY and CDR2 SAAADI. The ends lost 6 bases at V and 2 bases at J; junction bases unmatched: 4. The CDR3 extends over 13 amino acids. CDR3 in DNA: TGCGCCAGCAGGGACCAGGGGGCCTACGAGCAGTACTTC. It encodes CASRDQGAYEQYF.

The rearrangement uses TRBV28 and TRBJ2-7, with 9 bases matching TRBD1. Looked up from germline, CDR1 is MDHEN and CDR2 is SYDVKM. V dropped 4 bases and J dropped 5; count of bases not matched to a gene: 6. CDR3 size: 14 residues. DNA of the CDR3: TGTGCCAGCAGTTCCCCCCGGACAGGGGACGAGCAGTACTTC. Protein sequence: CASSSPRTGDEQYF.

The CDR3 DNA reads as TGTGCCAGCAGCTGGGCAGATCTTAAGCCCCTCGTCTACGAGCAGTACTTC. Translated: CASSWADLKPLVYEQYF. The chain has TRBV7-8 and TRBJ2-7; D is unclear. The ends were cut back, 4 bases at V and 3 bases at J, with 22 bases in the middle. The CDR3 runs to 17 residues. Germline V gene sequence: CDR1 SGHVS, CDR2 FQNEAQ.

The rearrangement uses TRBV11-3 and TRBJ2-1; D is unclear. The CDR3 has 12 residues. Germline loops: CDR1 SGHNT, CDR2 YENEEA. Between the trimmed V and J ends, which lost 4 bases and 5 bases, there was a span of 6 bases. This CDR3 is CASSSWDNEQFF. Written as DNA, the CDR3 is TGTGCCAGCAGCTCCTGGGACAATGAGCAGTTCTTC.

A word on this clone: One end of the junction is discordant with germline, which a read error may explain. CDR3 DNA sequence: TGTGCCAGCAGCGAAGGGGTGATCTACGAGCAGTACTTC. It translates to CASSEGVIYEQYF. The rearrangement joins TRBV2 to TRBJ2-7, with a tentative D call TRBD1 (5 bases). There are 13 residues in the CDR3. Germline V gene lookup returns CDR1 SNHLY and CDR2 FYNNEI.

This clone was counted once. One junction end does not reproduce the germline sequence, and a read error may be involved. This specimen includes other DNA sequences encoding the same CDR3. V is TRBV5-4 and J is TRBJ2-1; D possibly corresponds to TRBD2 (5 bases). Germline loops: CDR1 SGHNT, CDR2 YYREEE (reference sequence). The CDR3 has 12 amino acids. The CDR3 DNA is TGCGCCAGCAGCCAAGGCGAGGGTGAGCAGTTCTTC. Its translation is CASSQGEGEQFF.

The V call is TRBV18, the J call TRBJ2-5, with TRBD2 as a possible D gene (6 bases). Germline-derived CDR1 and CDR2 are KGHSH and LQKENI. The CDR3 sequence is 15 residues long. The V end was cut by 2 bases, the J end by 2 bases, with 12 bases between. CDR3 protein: CASSPRLARQETQYF. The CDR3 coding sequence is TGTGCCAGCTCACCAAGGCTAGCGAGGCAAGAGACCCAGTACTTC.

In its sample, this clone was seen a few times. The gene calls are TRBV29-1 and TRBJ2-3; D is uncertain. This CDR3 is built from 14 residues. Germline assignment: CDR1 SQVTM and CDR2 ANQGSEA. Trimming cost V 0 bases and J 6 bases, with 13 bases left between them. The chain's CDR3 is CSVEEGIKLDTQYF. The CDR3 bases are TGCAGCGTTGAAGAAGGCATAAAACTGGATACGCAGTATTTT.

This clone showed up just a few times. In DNA, the CDR3 is TGTGCCAGCGGCGAAGCTAGCGGGGACGCCTACGAGCAGTACTTC. Protein product: CASGEASGDAYEQYF. This chain connects TRBV7-3 to TRBJ2-7; 9 bases are shared with TRBD2. Germline lookup yields CDR1 SGHTA and CDR2 FQGTGA. The CDR3 runs 15 residues. V shed 8 bases and J 2 bases; nucleotides not matched to a gene: 10. The full variable domain, in which reference TRBV7-3 and TRBJ2-7 provide the parts outside the CDR3, is GAGVSQTPSNKVTEKGKYVELRCDPISGHTALYWYRQSLGQGPEFLIYFQGTGAADDSGLPNDRFFAVRPEGSVSTLKIQRTERGDSAVYLCASGEASGDAYEQYFGPGTRLTVT.

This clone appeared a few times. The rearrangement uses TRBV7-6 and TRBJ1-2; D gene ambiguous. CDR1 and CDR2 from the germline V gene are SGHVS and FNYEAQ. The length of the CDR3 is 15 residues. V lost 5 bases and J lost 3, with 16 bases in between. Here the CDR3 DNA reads TGTGCCAGCAGCGATGACCTTACCCTTTACTATGGCTACACCTTC. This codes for CASSDDLTLYYGYTF.

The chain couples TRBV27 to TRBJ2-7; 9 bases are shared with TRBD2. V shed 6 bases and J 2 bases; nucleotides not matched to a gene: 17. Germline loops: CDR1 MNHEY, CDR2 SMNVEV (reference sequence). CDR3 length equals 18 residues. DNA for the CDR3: TGTGCCAGCAGCCACCCCCCGGCTAGCGGGACCCTAGCCTACGAGCAGTACTTC. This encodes CASSHPPASGTLAYEQYF.

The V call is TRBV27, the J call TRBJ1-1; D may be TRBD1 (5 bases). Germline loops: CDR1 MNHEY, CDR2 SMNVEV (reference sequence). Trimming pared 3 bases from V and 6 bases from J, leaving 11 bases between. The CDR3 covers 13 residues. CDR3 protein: CASSFGGAAEAFF. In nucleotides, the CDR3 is TGTGCCAGCAGTTTTGGTGGGGCCGCTGAAGCTTTCTTT.